The 17 T cell receptor beta chains below were found in one sample sequenced in a study of technical replicates of blood from a few donors. TCRdb keeps only in-frame clones here, not all; method: immunoSEQ multiplex PCR. The sample carries about 72,000 clones, around 95% recorded once. The sample was T cells isolated from PBMCs. The receptors come from a human donor in good health.

The chain is built from TRBV6-1 and TRBJ1-4; 8 positions match TRBD1. Unmatched junction bases numbered 8, after V lost 6 bases and J lost 8 bases. The CDR3 runs to 14 residues. Germline V lookup: CDR1 MNHNS, CDR2 SASEGT. This chain's CDR3 is CASSTGTGREKLFF. In DNA, the CDR3 is TGTGCCAGCAGCACCGGGACAGGAAGAGAAAAACTGTTTTTT.

The chain links TRBV11-2 to TRBJ2-3; tentatively, D is TRBD1 (6 bases). The germline gives CDR1 SGHAT, CDR2 FQNNGV. The CDR3 is made up of 12 amino acids. The V end was cut by 3 bases, the J end by 8 bases, with 9 bases between. The CDR3 region is CASSFLGGTQYF. CDR3 sequence (DNA): TGTGCCAGCAGCTTCCTAGGGGGTACGCAGTATTTT. Combining the CDR3 with reference TRBV11-2 and TRBJ2-3 gives the whole variable domain EAGVAQSPRYKIIEKRQSVAFWCNPISGHATLYWYQQILGQGPKLLIQFQNNGVVDDSQLPKDRFSAERLKGVDSTLKIQPAKLEDSAVYLCASSFLGGTQYFGPGTRLTVL.

This chain links TRBV2 with TRBJ2-7, with 8 bases that match TRBD2. CDR1 and CDR2 from the germline V gene are SNHLY and FYNNEI. This CDR3 has 13 residues. V lost 5 bases to trimming and J lost 4 bases; unmatched junction nucleotides: 4. The CDR3 DNA follows: TGTGCCAGCAGTCCCGGGACTAGGTACGAGCAGTACTTC. It encodes CASSPGTRYEQYF.

V usage is TRBV4-2 and J usage is TRBJ1-1, with 7 bases lining up with TRBD1. CDR3 length: 17 residues. J gave up 2 bases and V 0 bases, and 9 bases lay outside the gene matches. Germline CDR1 is LGHNA and CDR2 is YNFKEQ. This chain's CDR3 is CASSQESQGVGNTEAFF. CDR3 DNA: TGTGCCAGCAGCCAAGAGTCGCAGGGGGTCGGCAACACTGAAGCTTTCTTT.

V and J are TRBV18 and TRBJ1-2; no reliable D call. Germline V gene sequence: CDR1 KGHSH, CDR2 LQKENI. The germline V and J ends were trimmed by 3 bases and 8 bases, with 16 bases remaining between them. The length of the CDR3 is 14 residues. CDR3 DNA: TGTGCCAGCTCACCTCCCAGGCCTTCCGTCGGCTACACCTTC. Translation gives CASSPPRPSVGYTF.

V gene TRBV6-1 combines with J gene TRBJ2-6; TRBD2 is a possible D gene (6 bases). V was cut by 1 base and J by 10 bases, with 11 bases left in between. The CDR3 covers 14 residues. Germline CDR1 reads MNHNS; CDR2 reads SASEGT. The CDR3 bases are TGTGCCAGCAGTGAAGGAGGAGGGCGAAACGTCCTGACTTTC. This encodes CASSEGGGRNVLTF.

The gene calls are TRBV1 and TRBJ1-2. TRBV1 is labeled a pseudogene. The CDR3 consists of 14 residues. The DNA for the CDR3 is TGCACCAGCAGTGCTGAGGCGGGGGTGAATGGCTACACCTTC. This sequence encodes CTSSAEAGVNGYTF.

The rearrangement joins TRBV5-1 to TRBJ1-1; D is possibly TRBD1 (5 bases). Germline V gene sequence: CDR1 SGHRS, CDR2 YFSETQ. This CDR3 is built from 16 residues. The germline V and J ends were trimmed by 0 bases and 0 bases, with 12 bases remaining between them. The CDR3 sequence is CASSLGFRAMNTEAFF. The CDR3 coding sequence is TGCGCCAGCAGCTTGGGGTTCAGGGCTATGAACACTGAAGCTTTCTTT.

The chain employs TRBV18 and TRBJ1-3; 9 bases are a match to TRBD1. CDR1 is KGHSH and CDR2 is LQKENI in the germline V gene. The CDR3 spans 21 residues. V was clipped by 1 base and J by 0 bases; unmatched bases: 16. The CDR3 spells CASSPRPAGQGNSNSGNTIYF. The CDR3 coding sequence is TGTGCCAGCTCACCACGGCCAGCGGGACAGGGTAATTCCAACTCTGGAAACACCATATATTTT.

This clone came up once. The genes are TRBV29-1 and TRBJ2-5; no firm D call. Trimming stripped 4 bases from V and 2 bases from J, with 5 bases between. Germline V gives CDR1 SQVTM, CDR2 ANQGSEA. CDR3 length: 11 amino acids. CDR3 protein: CSVGAQETQYF. CDR3 coding DNA: TGCAGCGTTGGCGCACAAGAGACCCAGTACTTC.

This rearrangement joins TRBV19 to TRBJ1-4; perhaps TRBD1 as D (5 bases). The CDR3 covers 17 residues. Germline CDR1 LNHDA, CDR2 SQIVND (reference sequence). V shed 7 bases and J shed 4 bases, with 22 bases lying between them. CDR3 DNA sequence: TGTGCCAGTACCCCCCGATTCATCCGGGGGGGTAATGAAAAACTGTTTTTT. It specifies CASTPRFIRGGNEKLFF.

This chain uses TRBV19 with TRBJ2-2; D possibly corresponds to TRBD2 (6 bases). Trimming pared 7 bases from V and 4 bases from J, leaving 19 bases between. Germline loops: CDR1 LNHDA, CDR2 SQIVND (reference sequence). This CDR3 is built from 16 residues. For the CDR3, the DNA is TGTGCCAGTAACAGAATACTAGCAATTGGCACCGGGGAGCTGTTTTTT. This codes for CASNRILAIGTGELFF.

The rearrangement uses TRBV27 and TRBJ2-1, with TRBD1 as a possible D gene (6 bases). Deletions cut 6 bases from V and 7 bases from J, with 16 bases between. Per germline, CDR1 MNHEY and CDR2 SMNVEV (reference sequence). The CDR3 has 14 residues. CDR3 DNA: TGTGCCAGCAGGAAAACAGGGCTCAGGAATGAGCAGTTCTTC. Encoded protein: CASRKTGLRNEQFF.

The chain has TRBV30 and TRBJ2-5; the D gene is possibly TRBD1 (6 bases). Trimming took off 0 bases at V and 1 base at J, with 18 bases between the two ends. CDR1 is GTSNPN, CDR2 SVGIG, per germline (reference sequence). The CDR3 covers 17 residues. The CDR3 coding sequence is TGTGCCTGGAGTGTACCAGGGGTCGGTTGGTTCCAAGAGACCCAGTACTTC. Amino acids: CAWSVPGVGWFQETQYF.

The V call is TRBV6-5, the J call TRBJ1-5, with TRBD1 as a possible D gene (6 bases). CDR1 MNHEY and CDR2 SVGAGI come from the germline V gene. Trimming took off 6 bases at V and 4 bases at J, with 10 bases between the two ends. This CDR3 has 13 amino acids. The CDR3 bases are TGTGCCAGCAGAGGGGGTGGGAATCAGCCCCAGCATTTT. Translation: CASRGGGNQPQHF.

The gene calls are TRBV29-1 and TRBJ2-1, with 8 nucleotides matching TRBD2. Germline V CDR1 and CDR2: SQVTM, ANQGSEA. The CDR3 consists of 14 residues. The junction had 9 bases not matched to a gene; V was cut back by 5 bases and J by 6 bases. CDR3 nucleotide sequence: TGCAGCGTTTTGTCTCGACTAGCGAGCAATGAGCAGTTCTTC. This sequence encodes CSVLSRLASNEQFF.

This clone was seen a single time. This rearrangement joins TRBV9 to TRBJ2-5; 10 bases are shared with TRBD2. The J segment lost 1 base and the V segment lost 5 bases, leaving 5 bases of the junction unmatched. The CDR3 length is 15 residues. Per the germline V gene, CDR1 is SGDLS and CDR2 is YYNGEE. CDR3 loop: CASSAGTSAQETQYF. CDR3 sequence (DNA): TGTGCCAGCAGTGCCGGGACTAGCGCCCAAGAGACCCAGTACTTC.